This is a list of T cell receptor beta chains from one sample in a study of cytomegalovirus exposure and HLA in healthy donors. Assay: immunoSEQ multiplex PCR; the TCRdb copy retains only in-frame clones and omits some. The data show some 90,000 clones, roughly 67% seen once. The sequenced material came from PBMCs. The receptor set was obtained from a boy between 10 and 17 years old in good health and CMV-seropositive. The conserved cysteine and the conserved F or W are not part of the CDR3 here.

j_gene,v_gene,CDR3aa
TRBJ2-2,TRBV2,ASTRTMNTGELF
TRBJ2-7,TRBV5-1,ASSTAGGYEQY
TRBJ1-1,TRBV5-1,ASSLPSGSTEAF
TRBJ2-1,TRBV2,ASSLLGARF
TRBJ2-7,TRBV6-1,ASSDPGQSSYEQY
TRBJ2-5,TRBV20-1,SGSLQETQY
TRBJ1-1,TRBV2,ASLDTRRNTEAF
TRBJ2-2,TRBV27,ASSFLAGGLVHTGELF
TRBJ2-5,TRBV30,AWTRTSGRQETQY
TRBJ2-3,TRBV5-1,ASSPGSTDTQY
TRBJ1-1,TRBV9,ASIPLAPGQGGLGVF
TRBJ2-6,TRBV9,ASSPNGANVLT
TRBJ2-7,TRBV6-1,ASSKVQGSSEQY
TRBJ1-1,TRBV29-1,SGGQNTEAF
TRBJ2-2,TRBV5-6,ASTFSAGELF
TRBJ2-1,TRBV7-3,ASSLTGGLGGTGINEQF
TRBJ1-2,TRBV29-1,SGKTGDAGYT
TRBJ1-2,TRBV5-4,ASSSQPTGIYGYT
TRBJ2-3,TRBV9,ASSRLVGTDTQY
TRBJ1-1,TRBV5-1,ASSPGTGGSTEAF
TRBJ2-7,TRBV30,AWSIGTNYEQY
TRBJ2-7,TRBV21-1,ASSKRGGGYEQY
TRBJ2-3,TRBV19,ASSRVGGTDTQY
TRBJ2-3,TRBV7-9,SSSLALGQSTDTQY
TRBJ2-5,TRBV21-1,ASRDTQETQY
TRBJ1-1,TRBV9,ASSVGAGSNTEAF
TRBJ2-7,TRBV7-9,ASSPWTGLYEQY
TRBJ1-4,TRBV19,ASMSSGDEKLF
TRBJ1-5,TRBV29-1,SVVAGPNQPQH
TRBJ2-2,TRBV27,ASGGTGMPGELF
TRBJ2-7,TRBV30,AWSDNKYEQY
TRBJ1-3,TRBV10-3,AIRQTQLLLSSGNTIY
TRBJ2-7,TRBV6-6,ASSLDRVTSYEQY
TRBJ1-1,TRBV27,ASSLFRGINTEAF
TRBJ1-1,TRBV5-6,ASSTTWTGRGTEAF
TRBJ2-7,TRBV19,ASSPGTSRNEQY
TRBJ2-1,TRBV5-4,ASTTGMGTQGDEQF
TRBJ2-1,TRBV7-2,ASSFSTGTSGRGEQF
TRBJ1-4,TRBV30,AWSVWGGEQKLF
TRBJ1-1,TRBV2,ASSEAPGDRGLNTEAF
TRBJ2-7,TRBV29-1,SVETYGQGNEQY
TRBJ1-5,TRBV27,ASSSPGDNQPQH
TRBJ1-2,TRBV19,ASSIWSGGLPAYGYT
TRBJ2-7,TRBV19,ATSSRSAGTYEQY
TRBJ1-5,TRBV19,ASSILSDKNQPQH
TRBJ2-2,TRBV4-3,ASSQVGGTGELF
TRBJ1-3,TRBV7-2,ASSLFEGAQGNTIY
TRBJ2-7,TRBV19,ASSIGPDRGPGQY